The clone carrying this T cell receptor (beta chain) was detected ten times or more. V trimming: 6 bases; J trimming: 7 bases; junction bases outside the gene matches: 14. The CDR3 runs to 14 residues. The germline V gene has CDR1 DFQATT and CDR2 SNEGSKA (reference sequence). Documented time point: pre-sensitization, week 0. Treatment denoted: therapeutic diphenylcyclopropenone sensitization with weekly scalp DPC. This entry is derived from a study of human T cells and chemical hapten exposure. MiXCR, run by TCRdb on the RACE reads, gives a single entry per CDR3 protein. This sample has 80,000 to 100,000 distinct CDR3 sequences, with roughly 8.8% found just once.

This TCR was sampled from a woman aged 40 to 49 with alopecia areata. Some clones in this sample may be carry-over from other donors' samples. Sample: whole blood, taken in connection with sensitization to the hapten diphenylcyclopropenone (DPC). V and J are TRBV20-1 and TRBJ2-5; 7 nucleotides line up with TRBD2. The CDR3 protein is CSAGRAGTLTTQYF. The CDR3 DNA follows: TGCAGTGCGGGGAGAGCGGGAACCCTGACGACCCAGTACTTC.